This T cell receptor (beta chain) was identified in a study of intratumoral heterogeneity in liver cancer. Concerning the study at large: In the full cohort of around 13 patients, the median age was roughly 64 years and the majority of patients were male. To investigate intratumor heterogeneity, the study integrated RNA-seq, DNA sequencing, TCR-seq and SNP array data drawn from multiple regions of hepatocellular carcinoma specimens. Of the roughly 70 multiregional samples collected from 15 or so HCC patients in the overall cohort, 45 to 55 were tumoral regions and around 20 were adjacent nontumoral regions. Results and caveats for the whole study, not just this receptor: The authors acknowledged a relatively low patient number and under-sampled tumor-infiltrating lymphocyte representation as limitations.

Only a few counts were recorded for this clone. Its antigen is not yet known. No base qualities exist here, and no much larger clone lies one base off it. CDR1 SGHDN and CDR2 FVKESK were looked up in the germline V gene. Counted from cysteine to phenylalanine, this CDR3 has 14 amino acids. Kept here is only the CDR3 DNA, which spans 42 bases and is read in frame from base 1. For this chain, trimming is 6 bases at the V end and 2 bases at the J end, and the number of junction bases without a gene match is 4. Every patient had early-stage hepatocellular carcinoma and went to surgical resection without receiving any prior therapy. The sampled areas showed no macroscopic signs of necrosis or hemorrhage. Multiple regions from a couple of patients were subjected to TCR sequencing (ImmunoSeq). Frozen resection tissue samples were collected at a distance of at least 1 cm from each other. Samples with the label N were taken from nontumoral liver tissue next to the tumor. The DNeasy blood and tissue kit was used to extract genomic DNA from bulk tissue.

The immunoSEQ assay was used to sequence TCR beta chain CDR3 regions from genomic DNA. Rearranged VDJ segments were amplified with primers annealing to V and J segments. On the authors' methods: The ImmunoSeq Analyzer software was used to calculate clonality and richness metrics. Clones with differential abundance between regions were identified with Fisher's exact test combined with a beta-binomial method for additional stringency. TCRdb took this table from immuneACCESS and kept in-frame rearrangements with V and J called. Such tables lack part of the clones; where checked against another copy, unresolved V genes explain under half of the gap, and the rest is unexplained. V and J calls and clone size are given by that table; D and trimming were obtained from the DNA. The table for this sample lists around 5,900 clones; around 68% of them were counted only once. The top ten clonotypes cover more than 20% of the sample.

This clonotype was sampled from a man aged 65-85 years with hepatocellular carcinoma. The sequencing here drew on tumor-adjacent normal tissue, taken before any cancer treatment. The chain was built from TRBV14 and TRBJ2-7; TRBD1 matches 10 bases in the middle. At the DNA level, the sequence is TGTGCCAGCAGGCTGGGGACAGGGGCCTACGAGCAGTACTTC. This codes for CASRLGTGAYEQYF.